The entry that follows covers one T cell receptor (beta chain) sequence. The sample is drawn from a study of shared clonotypes between healthy human individuals. There are 15 residues in the CDR3. The V gene's germline CDR1 is SGDLS and CDR2 YYNGEE. The V and J ends lost 2 bases and 7 bases, in that order; junction bases with no gene match: 7. Each sorted subset replicate got 200 ng genomic DNA, roughly 30,000 genomes. Generated by immunoSEQ multiplex PCR, the TCRdb table keeps only in-frame clones and is missing some. The sample records about 1 million clones, about 75% being singletons. The TCR comes from a man in his late teens or twenties in good health. The J gene is TRBJ2-7, the V gene TRBV9; 12 bases match TRBD1. The sequencing input was memory CD4+ T cells sorted from blood. Subset reported: CD45RA-negative fraction. CDR3 in DNA: TGTGCCAGCAGCGTTTCTTCGGGACAGGGGGCTGAGCAGTACTTC. Protein: CASSVSSGQGAEQYF.